This T cell receptor beta chain was sequenced in a study of Tregs in tolerant kidney transplant recipients. This CDR3 is built from 12 residues. V lost 3 bases and J lost 7, with 7 bases in between. Germline lookup yields CDR1 SGDLS and CDR2 YYNGEE. Only in-frame clones appear in the TCRdb table, and some are missing; sequencing was by immunoSEQ multiplex PCR. The table shows roughly 68,000 clones, with 84% occurring only once. The specimen sequenced was CD4+ T cells from blood. The rearrangement uses TRBV9 and TRBJ2-2; D is unresolved. This TCR came from a human donor in good health. CDR3 in amino acids: CASSARVGELFF. Written as DNA, the CDR3 is TGTGCCAGCAGCGCCCGGGTCGGGGAGCTGTTTTTT.